This entry lists 10 T cell receptor beta chains sequenced from one sample in a study of shared clonotypes between healthy human individuals. Assay: immunoSEQ multiplex PCR; the TCRdb copy retains only in-frame clones and omits some. The repertoire includes about 2.5 million clones, under 95% of them detected once, and 0.37% sits in the top ten. Sequencing was done on a sample of naive CD4+ T cells from PBMCs. Regarding subset: CD45RA+ positively selected. The receptors stem from a man between 18 and 29 years old in good health. Some clones in this sample may be carry-over from other donors' samples.

The V and J genes are TRBV7-3 and TRBJ1-1; D gene ambiguous. Germline assignment: CDR1 SGHTA and CDR2 FQGTGA. Trimming shortened V by 5 bases and J by 1 base, and 17 bases separated the two germline ends. This CDR3 region has 16 residues. CDR3 DNA: TGTGCCAGCAGCGCAAGGCCGGGAACCAAGAACACTGAAGCTTTCTTT. It is translated as CASSARPGTKNTEAFF.

The J gene is TRBJ2-3, the V gene TRBV7-6, with TRBD2 as a possible D gene (6 bases). V lost 1 base and J 1 base, leaving 12 bases between the germline ends. The CDR3 has 16 residues. The germline V gene has CDR1 SGHVS and CDR2 FNYEAQ. The CDR3 coding sequence is TGTGCCAGCAGCTTAGGAGGCGGGACTGGCACAGATACGCAGTATTTT. Encoded protein: CASSLGGGTGTDTQYF.

As concerns this clone: Other DNA sequences within the sample encode an identical CDR3. This chain links TRBV4-3 with TRBJ2-1, with TRBD2 matching 7 bases. The CDR3 loop spans 15 amino acids. Germline V gene sequence: CDR1 LGHNA, CDR2 YSLEER. With 1 base clipped from V and 3 bases from J, the junction kept 3 bases outside the gene matches. CDR3 loop: CASSQGSGNYNEQFF. CDR3 DNA: TGCGCCAGCAGCCAAGGGAGCGGGAACTACAATGAGCAGTTCTTC.

The chain has TRBV7-9 and TRBJ2-1; weak D call: TRBD2 (6 bases). V was pared by 5 bases and J by 8 bases, with 19 bases between. This CDR3 has 15 residues. Germline-derived CDR1 and CDR2 are SEHNR and FQNEAQ (reference sequence). The CDR3 region has the DNA TGTGCCAGCAGCCCCCGGACTACGGCCCGCGATGAGCAGTTCTTC. Protein product: CASSPRTTARDEQFF.

The chain recombines TRBV28 with TRBJ2-5; D is tentatively TRBD1 or TRBD2 (5 bases each). Germline-derived CDR1 and CDR2 are MDHEN and SYDVKM. V was cut by 5 bases and J by 1 base, with 17 bases left in between. The CDR3 runs to 16 residues. For the CDR3, the DNA is TGTGCCAGCAGTCGCCCCTCGGGGCGGCCCCAAGAGACCCAGTACTTC. Its protein is CASSRPSGRPQETQYF.

The rearrangement joins TRBV30 to TRBJ1-5; TRBD1 is a possible D gene (5 bases). Germline V lookup: CDR1 GTSNPN, CDR2 SVGIG (reference sequence). The CDR3 has 13 amino acids. Trimming removed 3 bases from V and 1 base from J, with 7 bases in between. The CDR3 region is CAWRSGSNQPQHF. In DNA form, the CDR3 reads TGTGCCTGGAGATCAGGGAGCAATCAGCCCCAGCATTTT.

The rearrangement links TRBV27 to TRBJ2-7; 8 bases line up with TRBD2. Germline trimming cut 4 bases from V and 7 bases from J; bases unmatched to any gene: 15. This CDR3 has 16 amino acids. The V gene's germline CDR1 is MNHEY and CDR2 SMNVEV (reference sequence). CDR3 DNA: TGTGCCAGCAGTTCCCCATCTGCGGGAGGTCTACTAGAGCAGTACTTC. Translating gives CASSSPSAGGLLEQYF.

The gene calls are TRBV4-1 and TRBJ1-2; no definite D call. The V gene lost 1 base and the J gene lost 8 bases, with 20 bases spanning the gap. The CDR3 is 16 amino acids. Germline-derived CDR1 and CDR2 are MGHRA and YSYEKL. As DNA, the CDR3 is TGCGCCAGCAGCCAAGCTGGCGAACCCCGGCTATGGGGCTACACCTTC. This translates into CASSQAGEPRLWGYTF.

On this clone: This sample includes further DNA sequences coding for the same CDR3. The chain links TRBV5-1 to TRBJ2-5, with 13 bases identical to TRBD2. Trimming took 0 bases from V and 5 from J; bases not matched to a gene: 4. The CDR3 has 16 residues. Germline CDR1 is SGHRS and CDR2 is YFSETQ. In DNA, the CDR3 is TGCGCCAGCAGCTTGGGACTAGCGGGAGGAGGGGAGACCCAGTACTTC. Translated, it gives CASSLGLAGGGETQYF.

The CDR3 DNA reads as TGTGCCAGCAGCTCGCGACAGGGATCAACCGAGCAGTACTTC. Translation: CASSSRQGSTEQYF. The rearrangement uses TRBV7-2 and TRBJ2-7; 7 bases are shared with TRBD1. Germline assignment: CDR1 SGHTA and CDR2 FQGNSA. This CDR3 has 14 amino acids. Trimming removed 4 bases from V and 6 bases from J; junction bases left unmatched: 9.